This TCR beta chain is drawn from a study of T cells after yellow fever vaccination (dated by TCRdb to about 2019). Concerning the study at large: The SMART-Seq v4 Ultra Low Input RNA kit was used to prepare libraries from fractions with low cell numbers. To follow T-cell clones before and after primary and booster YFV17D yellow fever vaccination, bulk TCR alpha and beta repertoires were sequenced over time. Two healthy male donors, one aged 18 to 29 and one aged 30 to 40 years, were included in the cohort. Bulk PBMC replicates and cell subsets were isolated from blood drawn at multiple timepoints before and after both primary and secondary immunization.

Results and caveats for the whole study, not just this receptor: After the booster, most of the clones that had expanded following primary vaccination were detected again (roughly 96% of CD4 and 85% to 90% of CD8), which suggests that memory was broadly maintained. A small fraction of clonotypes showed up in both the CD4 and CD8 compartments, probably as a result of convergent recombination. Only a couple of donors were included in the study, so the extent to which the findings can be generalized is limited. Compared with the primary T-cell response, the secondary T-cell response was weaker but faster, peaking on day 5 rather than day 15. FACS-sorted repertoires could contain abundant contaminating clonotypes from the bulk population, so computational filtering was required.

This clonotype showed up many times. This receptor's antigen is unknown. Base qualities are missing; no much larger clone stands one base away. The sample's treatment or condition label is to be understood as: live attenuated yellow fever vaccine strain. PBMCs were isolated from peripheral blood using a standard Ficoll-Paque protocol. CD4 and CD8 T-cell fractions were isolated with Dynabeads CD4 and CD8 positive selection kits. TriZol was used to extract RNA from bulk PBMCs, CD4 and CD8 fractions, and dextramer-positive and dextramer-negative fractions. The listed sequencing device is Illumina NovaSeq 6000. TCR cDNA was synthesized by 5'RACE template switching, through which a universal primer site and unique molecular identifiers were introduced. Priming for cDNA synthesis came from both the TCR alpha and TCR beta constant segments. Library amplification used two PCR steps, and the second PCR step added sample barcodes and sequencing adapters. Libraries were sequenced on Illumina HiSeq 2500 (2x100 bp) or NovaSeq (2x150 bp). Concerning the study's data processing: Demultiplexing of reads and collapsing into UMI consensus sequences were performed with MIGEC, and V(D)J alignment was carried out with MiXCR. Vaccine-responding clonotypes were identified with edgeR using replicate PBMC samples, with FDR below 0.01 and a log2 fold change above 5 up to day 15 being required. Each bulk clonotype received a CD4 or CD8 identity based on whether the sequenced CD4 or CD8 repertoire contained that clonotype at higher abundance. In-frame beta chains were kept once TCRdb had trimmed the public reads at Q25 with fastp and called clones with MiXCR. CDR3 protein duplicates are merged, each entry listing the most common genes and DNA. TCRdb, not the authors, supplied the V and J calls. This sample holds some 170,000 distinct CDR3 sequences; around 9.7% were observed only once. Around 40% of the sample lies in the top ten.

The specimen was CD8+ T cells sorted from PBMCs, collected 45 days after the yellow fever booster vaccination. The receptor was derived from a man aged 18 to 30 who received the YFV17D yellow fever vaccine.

In nucleotide form, the sequence is TGTGCCAGCAGACCCGGGACTAGCGGGGGGTACTACCAAGAGACCCAGTACTTC. Its translation reads: CASRPGTSGGYYQETQYF. The chain is assembled from TRBV11-2 and TRBJ2-5, with 15 central nucleotides matching TRBD2. Germline trimming: 6 bases from V, 0 bases from J; junction bases outside gene matches: 8. The CDR3 runs 18 amino acids, cysteine and phenylalanine included. Of all the DNA, just the CDR3 is kept, 54 bases in frame from base 1. Reading the germline V gene gives CDR1 SGHAT and CDR2 FQNNGV.